This T cell receptor (beta chain) was sequenced in a study of STAT5B mutations in CD4+ large granular lymphocyte leukemia. Study results and limitations: Compared with healthy controls (2/35), patient top clones favored TRBV06 (8/27).

The germline CDR1 and CDR2 sequences are SGHNT and YENEEA. The CDR3 length is 13 residues. The V and J ends lost 7 bases and 6 bases, in that order; junction bases with no gene match: 8. Notes on this clone: The antigen is unknown.

Authors' processing steps: Productive clonotypes were detectable down to 2.59 x 10-5 frequency. Generated by immunoSEQ multiplex PCR, the TCRdb table keeps only in-frame clones and is missing some. That table gives V, J and clone size, and the DNA gave D and trimming. The sample lists 25,000 to 35,000 clones; roughly nine tenths were seen once. Specimen: CD4+ T cells from blood buffy coats. The sequence was collected from a human donor in good health. The rearrangement joins TRBV11-3 to TRBJ1-2; 7 nucleotides align to TRBD1. The CDR3 DNA reads TGTGCCAGCACCCCCGGACAGGAGAATGGCTACACCTTC. Translated: CASTPGQENGYTF.